The present entry profiles one TCR beta chain with its context. Germline V gene data show CDR1 as LNHDA and CDR2 as SQIVND (reference sequence). The CDR3 length is 14 residues. With V trimmed by 5 bases and J by 5 bases, 4 bases remained unmatched. TCR beta VDJ and CDR3 profiles were obtained from a genomic DNA template. TCRdb reprocessed the reads with MiXCR, giving one entry per CDR3 protein. The sample consists of approximately 200,000 distinct CDR3 sequences, around 50% of them appearing once. This entry belongs to a study of CD8+CD57+ T cells in acquired aplastic anemia. The sample consisted of sorted CD4+, CD8+, or CD8+CD57+ T cells (not recorded which) from PBMCs. The chain has TRBV19 and TRBJ1-4; 8 nucleotides agree with TRBD1. This receptor was taken from a human donor in good health, serving as a control. CDR3 sequence: CASSRDRSNEKLFF. The DNA for the CDR3 is TGTGCCAGTAGTCGGGACAGGTCGAATGAAAAACTGTTTTTT.